The 26 T cell receptor beta chains below were found in one sample sequenced in a study of T cells after yellow fever vaccination. TCRdb analysed the 5' RACE reads with MiXCR anew, one entry per CDR3 protein. This table has 95,000 to 150,000 distinct CDR3 sequences, nearly 15% appearing once. Sequenced here: CD8+ T cells sorted from PBMCs, sampled 5 days after the yellow fever booster vaccination. The receptor source for this set is a man aged 18-30 years who received the YFV17D yellow fever vaccine.

The chain has TRBV20-1 and TRBJ1-2; D possibly corresponds to TRBD1 (6 bases). Trimming removed 2 bases from V and 6 bases from J, with 13 bases in between. Per the germline V gene, CDR1 is DFQATT and CDR2 is SNEGSKA (reference sequence). This CDR3 comprises 13 residues. The DNA for the CDR3 is TGCAGTGCTAGACCAGGGGTGACGAATGGCTACACCTTC. Translation gives CSARPGVTNGYTF.

The chain carries TRBV27 and TRBJ2-5; D might be TRBD1 or TRBD2, each matching 7 bases. V lost 4 bases and J lost 4, with 19 bases in between. This CDR3 comprises 16 residues. Germline V gene lookup returns CDR1 MNHEY and CDR2 SMNVEV (reference sequence). The CDR3 here is CASSCHGGGGAETQYF. In nucleotides, the CDR3 is TGTGCCAGCAGTTGCCACGGGGGAGGGGGCGCAGAGACCCAGTACTTC.

This clonotype came up a few times. V gene TRBV6-6 combines with J gene TRBJ2-1; D might be TRBD2 (6 bases). The germline V and J ends were trimmed by 2 bases and 0 bases, with 14 bases remaining between them. The CDR3 has 17 residues. Germline CDR1 reads MNHNY; CDR2 reads SVGAGI (reference sequence). The CDR3 DNA is TGTGCCAGCAGTTACGCGGGCGGGGCCAACTCCTACAATGAGCAGTTCTTC. The encoded protein is CASSYAGGANSYNEQFF.

This clonotype was seen a few times. In DNA form, the CDR3 reads TGTGCCAGCAGCCGTTTCGGAGATACGCAGTATTTT. Translated, it gives CASSRFGDTQYF. This chain uses TRBV27 with TRBJ2-3; D gene uncertain. Trimming cost V 6 bases and J 5 bases, with 9 bases left between them. The CDR3 has 12 residues. Germline V lookup: CDR1 MNHEY, CDR2 SMNVEV (reference sequence).

The chain links TRBV12-3 or TRBV12-4 to TRBJ1-1, with D perhaps TRBD1 (5 bases). V dropped 2 bases and J dropped 1 base, with 14 bases sitting between them. This CDR3 spans 16 amino acids. CDR3 sequence (DNA): TGTGCCAGCAGTTTATTCGTCCGGGGGAGGAACACTGAAGCTTTCTTT. This encodes CASSLFVRGRNTEAFF.

Only a few counts were recorded for this clonotype. This rearrangement joins TRBV5-1 to TRBJ2-7; a possible D gene is TRBD1 (6 bases). Germline CDR1 is SGHRS and CDR2 is YFSETQ. V was clipped by 8 bases and J by 3 bases, with 21 bases between them. The CDR3 totals 15 residues. CDR3 DNA: TGCGCCAGTACCGAGAACGTCAACAGGGACTACGAGCAGTACTTC. Its protein product is CASTENVNRDYEQYF.

This clonotype was counted ten times or more. The gene calls are TRBV12-5 and TRBJ2-3; D not resolved. CDR1 and CDR2 (germline): LGHNT, FRNRAP. Between the trimmed V and J ends, which lost 0 bases and 8 bases, there was a span of 3 bases. CDR3 length: 11 residues. The CDR3, as DNA: TGTGCTAGTGGTTTGGTTGGTACGCAGTATTTT. This codes for CASGLVGTQYF.

This clonotype was detected a few times. The chain has TRBV4-3 and TRBJ2-2; maybe TRBD1 (6 bases). V lost 0 bases and J 5 bases, leaving 13 bases between the germline ends. Germline CDR1 is LGHNA and CDR2 is YSLEER. The CDR3 totals 16 residues. In nucleotides, the CDR3 is TGCGCCAGCAGCCAAGATTTGGGACACGAAACCGGGGAGCTGTTTTTT. Its protein product is CASSQDLGHETGELFF.

The table lists this clonotype with a few counts. The V call is TRBV4-1, the J call TRBJ2-1; D is undetermined. Germline V gene data show CDR1 as MGHRA and CDR2 as YSYEKL. The CDR3 covers 16 residues. V lost 0 bases and J lost 8, with 17 bases in between. CDR3 loop: CASSQDVPDPWDEQFF. The CDR3 nucleotides are TGCGCCAGCAGCCAAGATGTCCCGGACCCCTGGGATGAGCAGTTCTTC.

This clonotype was observed many times. J is TRBJ2-7 and V is TRBV20-1, with D possibly being TRBD1 (8 bases). The V end was cut by 3 bases, the J end by 0 bases, with 15 bases between. Germline assignment: CDR1 DFQATT and CDR2 SNEGSKA (reference sequence). This CDR3 has 15 residues. The CDR3 here is CSARGGTGVSYEQYF. For the CDR3, the DNA is TGCAGTGCTAGGGGAGGGACAGGAGTCTCCTACGAGCAGTACTTC.

This clonotype was picked up a small number of times. The rearrangement uses TRBV4-1 and TRBJ1-1; D call uncertain. The CDR3 runs to 13 residues. Germline V lookup: CDR1 MGHRA, CDR2 YSYEKL. The ends were cut back, 5 bases at V and 0 bases at J, with 7 bases in the middle. The CDR3 DNA follows: TGCGCCAGCAGCTTCACAGTGAACACTGAAGCTTTCTTT. Protein product: CASSFTVNTEAFF.

The chain combines TRBV10-3 with TRBJ1-2; TRBD1 matches 9 bases. CDR3 length: 15 residues. Trimming took 1 base from V and 1 from J; bases not matched to a gene: 1. CDR1 and CDR2 from the germline V gene are ENHRY and SYGVKD. DNA for the CDR3: TGTGCCATCAGTGAGTTGGGACAGGGTAACTATGGCTACACCTTC. It yields the protein CAISELGQGNYGYTF.

This chain links TRBV6-6 with TRBJ2-2, with 10 positions matching TRBD2. V was pared by 9 bases and J by 1 base, with 8 bases of the junction left unmatched. Germline assignment: CDR1 MNHNY and CDR2 SVGAGI (reference sequence). This CDR3 is built from 16 residues. The CDR3 spells CARGLAALKNTGELFF. CDR3 DNA sequence: TGTGCCAGAGGACTAGCGGCACTTAAGAACACCGGGGAGCTGTTTTTT.

This clonotype was seen many times. The chain uses TRBV12-3 or TRBV12-4 and TRBJ2-3; D is ambiguous. V shed 6 bases and J shed 2 bases, with 6 bases lying between them. The CDR3 is 12 residues long. The CDR3 protein is CASSRPTDTQYF. In DNA, the CDR3 is TGTGCCAGCAGCAGACCCACAGATACGCAGTATTTT.

In this sample, this clonotype turned up a few times. The chain has TRBV12-3 or TRBV12-4 and TRBJ1-2; tentatively, D is TRBD1 (5 bases). Trimming removed 6 bases from V and 4 bases from J, with 21 bases in between. CDR3 length: 16 amino acids. Here the CDR3 reads CASSPIGKRGAYGYTF. In nucleotides, the CDR3 is TGTGCCAGCAGCCCCATAGGGAAGAGAGGGGCCTATGGCTACACCTTC.

The chain has TRBV5-1 and TRBJ1-2; D is unresolved. The CDR3 length is 15 residues. Trimming took 1 base from V and 4 from J, leaving 14 bases between them. Germline CDR1 reads SGHRS; CDR2 reads YFSETQ. The CDR3, as DNA: TGCGCCAGCAGCTTGCTAGGCAGTCCAACCTATGGCTACACCTTC. This translates into CASSLLGSPTYGYTF.

The chain links TRBV7-9 to TRBJ2-7; D unresolved. CDR3 length: 11 residues. Germline V gene sequence: CDR1 SEHNR, CDR2 FQNEAQ (reference sequence). V shed 8 bases and J shed 1 base, with 6 bases lying between them. CDR3 sequence (DNA): TGTGCCAGCTCGGAGTCCTACGAGCAGTACTTC. It specifies CASSESYEQYF.

This chain connects TRBV3-1 to TRBJ2-7; the D gene is possibly TRBD1 (6 bases). Germline V CDR1 and CDR2: LGHDT, YNNKEL (reference sequence). This CDR3 has 13 amino acids. V gave up 3 bases and J gave up 2 bases, with 8 bases separating them. CDR3 nucleotides: TGTGCCAGCAGCCACCAGGGGCCCTACGAGCAGTACGTC. Translation gives CASSHQGPYEQYV.

The V and J genes are TRBV3-1 and TRBJ2-2, with D maybe TRBD1 (5 bases). Per germline, CDR1 LGHDT and CDR2 YNNKEL (reference sequence). This CDR3 spans 15 amino acids. Deletions cut 6 bases from V and 1 base from J, with 12 bases between. CDR3 nucleotide sequence: TGTGCCAGCAGACTTGTAACAGGGAACACCGGGGAGCTGTTTTTT. This encodes CASRLVTGNTGELFF.

This clonotype was observed at least ten times. The chain carries TRBV19 and TRBJ2-1, with TRBD1 as a possible D gene (6 bases). The germline CDR1 and CDR2 sequences are LNHDA and SQIVND (reference sequence). CDR3 length equals 15 residues. V was shortened by 5 bases and J by 3 bases, with 14 bases between the two germline ends. In DNA, the CDR3 is TGTGCCAGTAGTGCCACATCAGGGGACTACAATGAGCAGTTCTTC. This codes for CASSATSGDYNEQFF.

This clonotype was found many times. V usage is TRBV4-3 and J usage is TRBJ2-1; 10 nucleotides line up with TRBD2. Germline values: CDR1 LGHNA, CDR2 YSLEER. CDR3 length: 16 amino acids. The junction had 3 bases not matched to a gene; V was cut back by 0 bases and J by 4 bases. CDR3 DNA sequence: TGCGCCAGCAGCCAAGAGGTAGCGGGGGGTTACAATGAGCAGTTCTTC. This gives the protein CASSQEVAGGYNEQFF.

This rearrangement joins TRBV3-1 to TRBJ2-7; 7 bases line up with TRBD1. The V segment lost 1 base and the J segment 3 bases; nucleotides outside the gene matches: 3. Germline V gene sequence: CDR1 LGHDT, CDR2 YNNKEL (reference sequence). This CDR3 contains 14 residues. CDR3 in DNA: TGTGCCAGCAGCCAAGGGGGACAGTTCTACGAGCAGTACTTC. It specifies CASSQGGQFYEQYF.

In its sample, this clonotype was seen many times. DNA for the CDR3: TGCGCCAGCAGACGGGGGGACCGCCGCAGCACAGATACGCAGTATTTT. Protein: CASRRGDRRSTDTQYF. The chain recombines TRBV4-3 with TRBJ2-3; 7 bases are shared with TRBD2. From germline, CDR1 is LGHNA and CDR2 YSLEER. Germline trimming cut 6 bases from V and 0 bases from J; bases unmatched to any gene: 9. CDR3 length: 16 residues.

The V and J genes are TRBV11-2 and TRBJ1-5; D ambiguous. CDR3 length: 15 residues. Germline CDR1 reads SGHAT; CDR2 reads FQNNGV. Deletions cut 5 bases from V and 2 bases from J, with 13 bases between. CDR3 coding DNA: TGTGCCAGCAGCGCGGGGAGGTATGGCAATCAGCCCCAGCATTTT. Residues: CASSAGRYGNQPQHF. Complete variable domain (other parts from reference TRBV11-2 and TRBJ1-5): EAGVAQSPRYKIIEKRQSVAFWCNPISGHATLYWYQQILGQGPKLLIQFQNNGVVDDSQLPKDRFSAERLKGVDSTLKIQPAKLEDSAVYLCASSAGRYGNQPQHFGDGTRLSIL.

This clonotype turned up a few times. V and J are TRBV4-3 and TRBJ2-7; the D gene is possibly TRBD1 (5 bases). CDR1 and CDR2 from the germline V gene are LGHNA and YSLEER. Trimming stripped 3 bases from V and 11 bases from J, with 20 bases between. The CDR3 covers 14 residues. Here the CDR3 reads CASSQGVHQGFKYF. The CDR3 coding sequence is TGCGCCAGCAGCCAGGGCGTCCACCAGGGTTTTAAGTACTTC.

The chain joins TRBV20-1 to TRBJ2-1; 8 bases are shared with TRBD2. V dropped 2 bases and J dropped 4; count of bases not matched to a gene: 10. Germline CDR1 DFQATT, CDR2 SNEGSKA (reference sequence). This CDR3 is 16 amino acids long. The CDR3 DNA is TGCAGTGCTAGACCAGCGGGGGCCCCGCCGTACAATGAGCAGTTCTTC. Translating it yields CSARPAGAPPYNEQFF.